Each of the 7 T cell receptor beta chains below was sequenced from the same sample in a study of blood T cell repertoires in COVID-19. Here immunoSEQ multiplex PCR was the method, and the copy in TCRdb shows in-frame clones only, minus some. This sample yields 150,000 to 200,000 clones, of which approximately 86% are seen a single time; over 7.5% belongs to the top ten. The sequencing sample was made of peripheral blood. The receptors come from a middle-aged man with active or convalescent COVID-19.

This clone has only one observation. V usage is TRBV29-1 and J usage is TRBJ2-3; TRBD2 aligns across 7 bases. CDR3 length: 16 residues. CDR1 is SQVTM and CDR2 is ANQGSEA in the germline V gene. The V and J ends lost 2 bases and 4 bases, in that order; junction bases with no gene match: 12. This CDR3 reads CSVEPTAGRGSDTQYF. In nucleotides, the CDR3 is TGCAGCGTTGAACCGACAGCGGGAAGGGGTTCAGATACGCAGTATTTT.

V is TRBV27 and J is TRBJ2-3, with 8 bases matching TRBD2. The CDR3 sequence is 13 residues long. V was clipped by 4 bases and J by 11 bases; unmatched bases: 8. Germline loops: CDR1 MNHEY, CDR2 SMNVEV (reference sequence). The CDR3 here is CASSSRGGLWQYF. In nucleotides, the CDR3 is TGTGCCAGCAGTTCCCGGGGGGGATTGTGGCAGTATTTT.

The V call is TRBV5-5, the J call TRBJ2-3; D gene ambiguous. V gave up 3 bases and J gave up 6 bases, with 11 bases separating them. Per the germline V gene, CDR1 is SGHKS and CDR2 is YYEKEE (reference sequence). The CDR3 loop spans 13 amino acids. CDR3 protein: CASSSYPRDTQYF. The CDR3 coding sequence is TGTGCCAGCAGCTCATACCCTCGGGATACGCAGTATTTT.

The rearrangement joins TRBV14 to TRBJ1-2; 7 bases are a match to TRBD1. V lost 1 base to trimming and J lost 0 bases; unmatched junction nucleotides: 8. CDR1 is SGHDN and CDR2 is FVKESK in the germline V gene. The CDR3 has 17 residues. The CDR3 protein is CASSQGNRGRANYGYTF. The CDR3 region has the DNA TGTGCCAGCAGCCAAGGGAACAGGGGAAGAGCTAACTATGGCTACACCTTC.

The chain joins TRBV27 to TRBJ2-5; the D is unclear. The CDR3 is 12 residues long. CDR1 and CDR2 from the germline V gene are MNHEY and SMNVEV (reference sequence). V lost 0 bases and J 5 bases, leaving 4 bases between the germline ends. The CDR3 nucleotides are TGTGCCAGCAGTTTATCCGGGGAGACCCAGTACTTC. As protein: CASSLSGETQYF.

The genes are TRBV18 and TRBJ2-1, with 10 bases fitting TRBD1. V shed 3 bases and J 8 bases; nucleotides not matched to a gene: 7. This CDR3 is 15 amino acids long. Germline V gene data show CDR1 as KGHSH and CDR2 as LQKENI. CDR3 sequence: CASSPGDRGLYEQFF. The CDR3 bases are TGTGCCAGCTCACCGGGGGACAGGGGTTTGTATGAGCAGTTCTTC.

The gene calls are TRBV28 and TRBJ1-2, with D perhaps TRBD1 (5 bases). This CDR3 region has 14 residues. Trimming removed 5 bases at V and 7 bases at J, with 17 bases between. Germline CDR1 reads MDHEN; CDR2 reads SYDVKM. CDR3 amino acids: CASSRPAQGVGYTF. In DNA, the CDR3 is TGTGCCAGCAGTCGCCCGGCGCAGGGTGTTGGCTACACCTTC.